This T cell receptor beta chain was captured in a study of CD8+CD57+ T cells in acquired aplastic anemia. The overall study: Sorted CD4+ and CD8+ cells yielded DNA averaging about 3.2 ug. Average CD4+ read depth in healthy donors was about 10.8 million reads.

Genomic DNA, serving as template, underwent TCR beta VDJ and CDR3 profiling. TCRdb reprocessed the reads via MiXCR and lists one record per CDR3 protein. The sample records about 210,000 distinct CDR3 sequences, 60% to 65% being singletons. To note about this clonotype: Its antigen remains unknown.

Notes on the study in general: Patients showed no significant difference from controls in CD8+ Simpson's diversity. Almost 30 CD8+ CDR3 sequences occurred in both the patients and the controls.

This TCR was sampled from a human donor in good health. Material: sorted CD4+, CD8+, or CD8+CD57+ T cells (not recorded which) from PBMCs.

The CDR3 sequence is CASSSLLAGGGTQYF. CDR3 DNA: TGTGCCAGCAGTTCACTACTAGCGGGAGGAGGGACCCAGTACTTC. The rearrangement uses TRBV2 and TRBJ2-5, with 12 bases that match TRBD2. Looked up from germline, CDR1 is SNHLY and CDR2 is FYNNEI. The V gene end was trimmed by 5 bases and the J gene end by 7 bases; junction bases not matched to a gene: 8. The CDR3 sequence is 15 residues long.